Sequencing of this T cell receptor beta chain was carried out in a study of CD8+CD57+ T cells in acquired aplastic anemia. Study-level background: Healthy donors yielded around 10 million CD4+ cell reads on average.

Genomic DNA constituted the template upon which TCR beta VDJ and CDR3 profiling was performed. TCRdb processed the reads anew with MiXCR; each CDR3 protein has one entry. The sample has 400,000 to 450,000 distinct CDR3 sequences, about 70% seen once. With respect to this clonotype: Its antigen is still unknown. One junction end does not reproduce the germline sequence, and a read error may be involved.

Study results and limitations: Sharing between patients and controls was observed for twenty-nine CD8+ CDR3 sequences. In CD8+ cells, Simpson's diversity showed no significant difference between patients and controls.

CDR3 length: 12 amino acids. The germline CDR1 and CDR2 sequences are SGDLS and YYNGEE. The sequence came from a human donor in good health, serving as a control. The J gene is TRBJ2-7, the V gene TRBV9, with D tentatively TRBD1 (5 bases). Input material: sorted CD4+, CD8+, or CD8+CD57+ T cells (not recorded which) from PBMCs. This chain's CDR3 is CASSVRTKKAYF. CDR3 nucleotides: TGTGCCAGCAGCGTTAGGACAAAGAAGGCTTACTTT.